These 26 T cell receptor beta chains originate from one sample sequenced in a study of T cell responses to AZD1222 COVID-19 vaccine. Clones were sequenced by immunoSEQ multiplex PCR, and TCRdb holds only the in-frame ones, with some missing. Seen here are tens of thousands of clones, about 80% observed once, and the top ten hold 4% to 5%. The sequenced sample was peripheral blood, obtained 28 days after the second AZD1222 dose. The receptors stem from an adult who received the AZD1222 COVID-19 vaccine.

This clone was seen once. The chain links TRBV28 to TRBJ1-2; D is possibly TRBD1 (6 bases). Deletions cut 5 bases from V and 3 bases from J, with 10 bases between. Germline V CDR1 and CDR2: MDHEN, SYDVKM. This CDR3 comprises 13 residues. The CDR3 loop is CASSTGLDYGYTF. The CDR3 region has the DNA TGTGCCAGCAGTACAGGGTTGGACTATGGCTACACCTTC.

The chain is built from TRBV2 and TRBJ1-5; TRBD1 might be the D (6 bases). Germline V lookup: CDR1 SNHLY, CDR2 FYNNEI. The CDR3 is 13 residues long. With 9 bases removed from V and 5 bases from J, the gap between germline ends came to 14 bases. This CDR3 is CASTRGSDQPQHF. CDR3 sequence (DNA): TGTGCCAGTACCAGGGGATCGGATCAGCCCCAGCATTTT.

This sequence joins TRBV7-2 and TRBJ1-2; TRBD1 might be the D (5 bases). Per germline, CDR1 SGHTA and CDR2 FQGNSA. V lost 3 bases and J lost 0, with 8 bases in between. The CDR3 is made up of 14 amino acids. In nucleotides, the CDR3 is TGTGCCAGCAGCTTGCAGGGCGCTAACTATGGCTACACCTTC. This translates into CASSLQGANYGYTF.

The V call is TRBV27, the J call TRBJ2-3; D may be TRBD2 (6 bases). Trimming stripped 0 bases from V and 6 bases from J, with 10 bases between. Germline lookup yields CDR1 MNHEY and CDR2 SMNVEV (reference sequence). CDR3 length equals 14 residues. This chain's CDR3 is CASSLSVSGDTQYF. CDR3 in DNA: TGTGCCAGCAGTTTATCGGTTAGCGGTGATACGCAGTATTTT.

This chain joins TRBV6-2 or TRBV6-3 and TRBJ1-6; D gene unclear. The V end lost 6 bases, the J end lost 6 bases, and 9 bases lay between the germline ends. CDR3 length equals 13 residues. Germline V lookup: CDR1 MNHEY, CDR2 SVGEGT. Here the CDR3 reads CASSKDLNSPLHF. CDR3 DNA sequence: TGTGCCAGCAGCAAGGATCTTAATTCACCCCTCCACTTT.

Only one count was recorded for this clone. The chain employs TRBV28 and TRBJ1-5; D unresolved. The CDR3 has 16 residues. V lost 4 bases, J lost 2 bases, and 15 bases lay in between. The germline V gene encodes CDR1 MDHEN and CDR2 SYDVKM. Here the CDR3 reads CASSSLSGWGNQPQHF. DNA for the CDR3: TGTGCCAGCAGTTCCCTTTCGGGGTGGGGCAATCAGCCCCAGCATTTT.

V and J are TRBV5-1 and TRBJ1-5; TRBD1 might be the D (5 bases). Germline V gene sequence: CDR1 SGHRS, CDR2 YFSETQ. The CDR3 runs 14 residues. Trimming pared 2 bases from V and 5 bases from J, leaving 11 bases between. CDR3 residues: CASSFGGKDQPQHF. The DNA of the CDR3 is TGCGCCAGCAGCTTTGGGGGGAAGGATCAGCCCCAGCATTTT.

This clone has just a few counts. The rearrangement links TRBV19 to TRBJ1-1, with 8 bases lining up with TRBD1. From germline, CDR1 is LNHDA and CDR2 SQIVND (reference sequence). The CDR3 totals 15 residues. The trim removed 4 bases at V and 2 bases at J, leaving 6 bases unmatched. The CDR3 coding sequence is TGTGCCAGTAGTACACAAGCAGGGGGCAACACTGAAGCTTTCTTT. Translation gives CASSTQAGGNTEAFF.

The J gene is TRBJ2-7, the V gene TRBV28; 7 bases agree with TRBD1. There are 15 residues in the CDR3. J was trimmed by 0 bases and V by 3 bases; bases with no gene match: 5. Germline V CDR1 and CDR2: MDHEN, SYDVKM. CDR3 in amino acids: CASSFVRGSSYEQYF. The CDR3 DNA is TGTGCCAGCAGTTTTGTCAGGGGGAGCTCCTACGAGCAGTACTTC. The complete variable domain, with remaining parts taken from reference TRBV28 and TRBJ2-7, reads DVKVTQSSRYLVKRTGEKVFLECVQDMDHENMFWYRQDPGLGLRLIYFSYDVKMKEKGDIPEGYSVSREKKERFSLILESASTNQTSMYLCASSFVRGSSYEQYFGPGTRLTVT.

This chain connects TRBV19 to TRBJ1-2; possibly TRBD1 for D (5 bases). Germline lookup yields CDR1 LNHDA and CDR2 SQIVND (reference sequence). The CDR3 has 14 amino acids. V gave up 0 bases and J gave up 4 bases, with 9 bases separating them. CDR3 residues: CASSIEQEIYGYTF. The CDR3, as DNA: TGTGCCAGTAGTATAGAACAGGAGATCTATGGCTACACCTTC.

The chain is built from TRBV5-4 and TRBJ2-6, with TRBD2 matching over 10 bases. CDR3 size: 16 residues. V shed 4 bases and J 2 bases; nucleotides not matched to a gene: 3. Germline assignment: CDR1 SGHNT and CDR2 YYREEE (reference sequence). CDR3 in DNA: TGTGCCAGCAGCCCGAGCGGGGGGGCTGGGGCCAACGTCCTGACTTTC. Encoded protein: CASSPSGGAGANVLTF.

V is TRBV3-1 (or the pseudogene TRBV3-2) and J is TRBJ1-1; 8 positions match TRBD1. The CDR3 totals 13 residues. Germline-derived CDR1 and CDR2 are LGHDT and YNNKEL (reference sequence). Unmatched junction bases numbered 4, after V lost 5 bases and J lost 5 bases. The CDR3 coding sequence is TGTGCCAGCAGCTTAACAGGGGGAACTGAAGCTTTCTTT. Translated: CASSLTGGTEAFF.

The gene calls are TRBV29-1 and TRBJ1-3, with D hard to call. The CDR3 runs 12 residues. V lost 5 bases and J 0 bases, leaving 5 bases between the germline ends. The germline gives CDR1 SQVTM, CDR2 ANQGSEA. The CDR3 loop is CSVFSSGNTIYF. CDR3 sequence (DNA): TGCAGCGTTTTCAGCTCTGGAAACACCATATATTTT.

The chain couples TRBV5-1 to TRBJ2-7, with 11 bases lining up with TRBD2. V lost 0 bases to trimming and J lost 5 bases; unmatched junction nucleotides: 7. Per germline, CDR1 SGHRS and CDR2 YFSETQ. There are 16 residues in the CDR3. DNA of the CDR3: TGCGCCAGCAGCTTGGGGCAGACTAGCGGGAACCACGAGCAGTACTTC. This translates into CASSLGQTSGNHEQYF.

This chain uses TRBV2 with TRBJ2-1; tentatively, D is TRBD1 (5 bases). Trimming took off 2 bases at V and 2 bases at J, with 7 bases between the two ends. Germline loops: CDR1 SNHLY, CDR2 FYNNEI. The CDR3 covers 14 residues. The CDR3 coding sequence is TGTGCCAGCAGTGAACAGGGTGCCTACAATGAGCAGTTCTTC. Translation gives CASSEQGAYNEQFF. The whole variable domain, remainder taken from reference TRBV2 and TRBJ2-1, is EPEVTQTPSHQVTQMGQEVILRCVPISNHLYFYWYRQILGQKVEFLVSFYNNEISEKSEIFDDQFSVERPDGSNFTLKIRSTKLEDSAMYFCASSEQGAYNEQFFGPGTRLTVL.

V gene TRBV5-5 combines with J gene TRBJ2-5, with TRBD1 identical over 7 bases. The CDR3 runs 16 residues. Looked up from germline, CDR1 is SGHKS and CDR2 is YYEKEE (reference sequence). The V segment lost 3 bases and the J segment 4 bases; nucleotides outside the gene matches: 12. The CDR3 loop is CASSSPDRDPLETQYF. The CDR3 nucleotides read TGTGCCAGCAGCTCCCCTGACAGGGATCCCCTAGAGACCCAGTACTTC.

The chain has TRBV11-3 and TRBJ2-1; possible D gene TRBD2, 5 bases. From germline, CDR1 is SGHNT and CDR2 YENEEA. The ends were cut back, 2 bases at V and 4 bases at J, with 12 bases in the middle. The CDR3 loop spans 15 amino acids. CDR3 loop: CASSLLSSGYNEQFF. As DNA, the CDR3 is TGTGCCAGCAGCTTATTAAGCAGCGGTTACAATGAGCAGTTCTTC.

This chain uses TRBV5-5 with TRBJ2-1, with D perhaps matching TRBD1 or TRBD2 (6 bases each). Germline V gene lookup returns CDR1 SGHKS and CDR2 YYEKEE (reference sequence). This CDR3 is 13 amino acids long. Trimming left V 2 bases short and J 9 bases short, with 12 bases between. CDR3: CASSLLGGSEQFF. The CDR3, as DNA: TGTGCCAGCAGCTTATTAGGGGGGAGTGAGCAGTTCTTC.

The CDR3 nucleotides are TGTGCCAGCAGGGGACTAGCGGGGGGGTACAATGAGCAGTTCTTC. Protein sequence: CASRGLAGGYNEQFF. The genes are TRBV7-9 and TRBJ2-1; 16 nucleotides align to TRBD2. The V gene's germline CDR1 is SEHNR and CDR2 FQNEAQ (reference sequence). This CDR3 has 15 residues. With 6 bases clipped from V and 4 bases from J, the junction kept 0 bases outside the gene matches.

This clone was observed a handful of times. V usage is TRBV14 and J usage is TRBJ1-4; 7 nucleotides align to TRBD1. The V and J ends lost 1 base and 4 bases, in that order; junction bases with no gene match: 3. Germline V CDR1 and CDR2: SGHDN, FVKESK. The CDR3 is 15 amino acids. Here the CDR3 reads CASSQVRGLNEKLFF. As DNA, the CDR3 is TGTGCCAGCAGCCAAGTAAGGGGGCTTAATGAAAAACTGTTTTTT.

This chain joins TRBV28 and TRBJ2-7; D remains ambiguous. Trimming left V 5 bases short and J 3 bases short, with 5 bases between. The CDR3 extends over 11 amino acids. CDR1 is MDHEN, CDR2 SYDVKM, per germline. The CDR3 region has the DNA TGTGCCAGCAGTACCAGCTACGAGCAGTACTTC. Encoded protein: CASSTSYEQYF.

The chain carries TRBV28 and TRBJ1-4, with TRBD1 matching 10 bases. V gave up 5 bases and J gave up 0 bases; unmatched junction bases: 9. The V gene's germline CDR1 is MDHEN and CDR2 SYDVKM. CDR3 length equals 18 residues. CDR3 amino acids: CASSSRDRGAPTNEKLFF. CDR3 coding DNA: TGTGCCAGCAGTAGCCGGGACAGGGGAGCTCCAACTAATGAAAAACTGTTTTTT.

The chain employs TRBV6-2 or TRBV6-3 and TRBJ1-2; D call uncertain. The CDR3 runs 12 residues. V dropped 6 bases and J dropped 13 bases, with 18 bases sitting between them. The V gene's germline CDR1 is MNHEY and CDR2 SVGEGT. Here the CDR3 reads CASSSPNGLATF. The CDR3 nucleotides are TGTGCCAGCAGCAGCCCTAACGGGTTGGCCACCTTC.

This chain links TRBV19 with TRBJ1-3, with D possibly matching TRBD1 (6 bases). CDR3 length: 14 amino acids. CDR1 and CDR2 from the germline V gene are LNHDA and SQIVND (reference sequence). Trimming shortened V by 6 bases and J by 7 bases, and 16 bases separated the two germline ends. The CDR3 is CASSLQGGRNTIYF. CDR3 sequence (DNA): TGTGCCAGTAGCCTACAGGGAGGACGGAACACCATATATTTT. Supplemented by reference TRBV19 and TRBJ1-3, the full variable domain reads DGGITQSPKYLFRKEGQNVTLSCEQNLNHDAMYWYRQDPGQGLRLIYYSQIVNDFQKGDIAEGYSVSREKKESFPLTVTSAQKNPTAFYLCASSLQGGRNTIYFGEGSWLTVV.

V is TRBV28 and J is TRBJ2-2, with TRBD2 matching 10 bases. Germline V gene sequence: CDR1 MDHEN, CDR2 SYDVKM. This CDR3 has 17 residues. J lost 8 bases, V lost 6 bases, and 15 bases had no gene match. The CDR3, as DNA: TGTGCCAGCAGCCTTACTAGTAGCGGGGGGTTCAGTGGGGAGCTGTTTTTT. Its protein product is CASSLTSSGGFSGELFF. Based on the CDR3 plus reference TRBV28 and TRBJ2-2, the full variable domain is DVKVTQSSRYLVKRTGEKVFLECVQDMDHENMFWYRQDPGLGLRLIYFSYDVKMKEKGDIPEGYSVSREKKERFSLILESASTNQTSMYLCASSLTSSGGFSGELFFGEGSRLTVL.

The gene calls are TRBV20-1 and TRBJ1-5; D call uncertain. The V end was cut by 3 bases, the J end by 0 bases, with 12 bases between. CDR1 and CDR2 (germline): DFQATT, SNEGSKA (reference sequence). CDR3 size: 15 residues. The CDR3 is CSASAVLYSNQPQHF. In DNA form, the CDR3 reads TGCAGTGCTAGTGCAGTTCTCTATAGCAATCAGCCCCAGCATTTT.